A single sample is the source of the 12 T cell receptor beta chains below, sequenced in a study of beta chain features in type 1 diabetes (dated by TCRdb to the late 2010s). The library was obtained by the immunoSEQ multiplex PCR assay. The entire amount of isolated RNA was reverse transcribed using the High Capacity cDNA Reverse Transcription Kit, so the sequenced TCRB transcripts were expressed ones. In its TCRdb copy, this immuneACCESS table keeps in-frame sequences only and misses some clones. Where compared with another copy, unresolved V genes explain less than half of these, and the others have no known cause. The sample table shows around 240,000 clones, and 9.6% are seen once. Less than 0.035% of the sample belongs to the ten largest clones. The sample taken for sequencing was naive CD4+ T cells from blood. The cell subset or site label here, explained by the study, means: true naive CD4+ T cells. Source of these receptors: a woman under 30 in good health.

The DNA of the CDR3 is TGTGCCAGCAGCTCCGACAGGGGAGACTTATCACCCCTCCACTTT. This gives the protein CASSSDRGDLSPLHF. This chain connects TRBV7-2 to TRBJ1-6; 8 bases are a match to TRBD1. From germline, CDR1 is SGHTA and CDR2 FQGNSA. This CDR3 has 15 amino acids. The V and J ends lost 4 bases and 10 bases, in that order; junction bases with no gene match: 9.

This clone was seen only a few times. V is TRBV5-1 and J is TRBJ2-1, with a tentative D call TRBD2 (5 bases). The CDR3 runs to 13 residues. Germline V gene data show CDR1 as SGHRS and CDR2 as YFSETQ. V lost 0 bases, J lost 10 bases, and 11 bases lay in between. This CDR3 is CASSLGGSDEQFF. As DNA, the CDR3 is TGCGCCAGCAGCTTGGGCGGTAGCGACGAGCAGTTCTTC.

V usage is TRBV6-4 and J usage is TRBJ2-3; 9 nucleotides match TRBD2. The junction had 7 bases not matched to a gene; V was cut back by 7 bases and J by 5 bases. The CDR3 spans 14 residues. Per the germline V gene, CDR1 is MRHNA and CDR2 is SNTAGT. As DNA, the CDR3 is TGTGCCAGCAAGGGGGTAGCGGGAGAAGATACGCAGTATTTT. Translated: CASKGVAGEDTQYF.

Only a few counts were recorded for this clone. The V gene is TRBV7-3, the J gene TRBJ2-3; tentatively, D is TRBD2 (6 bases). In germline, CDR1 is SGHTA, CDR2 FQGTGA. The CDR3 consists of 15 residues. The V end was cut by 6 bases, the J end by 7 bases, with 20 bases between. CDR3: CASSEAGPKGNTQYF. The CDR3 coding sequence is TGTGCCAGCAGTGAGGCGGGGCCGAAGGGGAATACGCAGTATTTT.

The rearrangement uses TRBV27 and TRBJ1-1, with 10 nucleotides matching TRBD1. CDR3 size: 16 residues. Looked up from germline, CDR1 is MNHEY and CDR2 is SMNVEV (reference sequence). V lost 5 bases, J lost 1 base, and 7 bases stayed unmatched. Written as DNA, the CDR3 is TGTGCCAGCAGTCTCCGACAGGGGGCCGGGAACACTGAAGCTTTCTTT. It translates to CASSLRQGAGNTEAFF.

This clone was seen only a few times. The rearrangement joins TRBV7-9 to TRBJ2-3, with 7 positions matching TRBD2. The CDR3 has 15 residues. The germline CDR1 and CDR2 sequences are SEHNR and FQNEAQ (reference sequence). The junction had 7 bases not matched to a gene; V was cut back by 5 bases and J by 2 bases. In DNA form, the CDR3 reads TGTGCCAGCAGCCGGCAGGGAGGGGTCACAGATACGCAGTATTTT. Translating it yields CASSRQGGVTDTQYF.

This sequence joins TRBV9 and TRBJ2-5, with TRBD2 identical over 13 bases. This CDR3 has 18 residues. Per the germline V gene, CDR1 is SGDLS and CDR2 is YYNGEE. With 0 bases clipped from V and 1 base from J, the junction kept 6 bases outside the gene matches. CDR3 region: CASSVGTSGRGPQETQYF. The CDR3 region has the DNA TGTGCCAGCAGCGTAGGGACTAGCGGGAGAGGACCCCAAGAGACCCAGTACTTC.

The V and J genes are TRBV5-1 and TRBJ1-5, with D tentatively TRBD1 (5 bases). V was shortened by 4 bases and J by 5 bases, with 13 bases between the two germline ends. Germline CDR1 SGHRS, CDR2 YFSETQ. The CDR3 is made up of 14 amino acids. The CDR3 DNA reads TGCGCCAGCAGCCTTACCGGAGGGGATCAGCCCCAGCATTTT. It yields the protein CASSLTGGDQPQHF.

The chain carries TRBV5-4 and TRBJ2-2; a weak D match, TRBD1 (5 bases). Germline CDR1 is SGHNT and CDR2 is YYREEE (reference sequence). Trimming took 0 bases from V and 5 from J, leaving 11 bases between them. The CDR3 contains 15 residues. The CDR3 bases are TGTGCCAGCAGCTTGGAAGCCAGGGCTACCGGGGAGCTGTTTTTT. This encodes CASSLEARATGELFF.

The gene calls are TRBV4-2 and TRBJ2-3; 7 bases are shared with TRBD1. The germline gives CDR1 LGHNA, CDR2 YNFKEQ. With V trimmed by 5 bases and J by 5 bases, 4 bases remained unmatched. CDR3 length: 13 amino acids. The CDR3, as DNA: TGTGCCAGCAGCAGGGACAGACAAGATACGCAGTATTTT. It is translated as CASSRDRQDTQYF.

The V gene is TRBV7-9, the J gene TRBJ2-1; TRBD2 agrees at 9 bases. The V gene end was trimmed by 3 bases and the J gene end by 0 bases; junction bases not matched to a gene: 0. In germline, CDR1 is SEHNR, CDR2 FQNEAQ (reference sequence). The CDR3 contains 15 residues. Here the CDR3 DNA reads TGTGCCAGCAGCTTTAGCGGGAGCTCCTACAATGAGCAGTTCTTC. This translates into CASSFSGSSYNEQFF.

This clone was detected only a few times. CDR3 region: CASSYSHSLREQYF. The CDR3 DNA follows: TGTGCCAGCAGTTACAGTCACTCTCTTCGGGAGCAGTACTTC. The V and J genes are TRBV6-5 and TRBJ2-7; D ambiguous. Deletions cut 2 bases from V and 7 bases from J, with 15 bases between. The CDR3 length is 14 residues. Germline V lookup: CDR1 MNHEY, CDR2 SVGAGI.